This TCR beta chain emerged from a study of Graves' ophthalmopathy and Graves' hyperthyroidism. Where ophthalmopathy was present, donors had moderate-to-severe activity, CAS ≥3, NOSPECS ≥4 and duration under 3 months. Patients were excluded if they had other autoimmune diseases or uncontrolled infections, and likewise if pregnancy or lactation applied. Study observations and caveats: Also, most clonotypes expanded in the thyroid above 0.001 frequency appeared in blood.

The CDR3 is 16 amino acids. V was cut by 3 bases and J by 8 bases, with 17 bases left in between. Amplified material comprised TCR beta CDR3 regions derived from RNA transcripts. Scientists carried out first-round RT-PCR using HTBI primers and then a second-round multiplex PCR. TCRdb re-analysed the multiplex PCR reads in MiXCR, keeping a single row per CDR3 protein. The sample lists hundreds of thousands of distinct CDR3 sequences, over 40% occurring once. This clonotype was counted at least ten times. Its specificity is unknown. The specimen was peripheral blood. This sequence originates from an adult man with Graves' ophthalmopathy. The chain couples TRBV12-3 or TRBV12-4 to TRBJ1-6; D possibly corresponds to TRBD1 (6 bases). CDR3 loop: CASSLGAGAGDSPLHF. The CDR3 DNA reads TGTGCCAGCAGTTTGGGGGCAGGTGCTGGGGATTCACCCCTCCACTTT.